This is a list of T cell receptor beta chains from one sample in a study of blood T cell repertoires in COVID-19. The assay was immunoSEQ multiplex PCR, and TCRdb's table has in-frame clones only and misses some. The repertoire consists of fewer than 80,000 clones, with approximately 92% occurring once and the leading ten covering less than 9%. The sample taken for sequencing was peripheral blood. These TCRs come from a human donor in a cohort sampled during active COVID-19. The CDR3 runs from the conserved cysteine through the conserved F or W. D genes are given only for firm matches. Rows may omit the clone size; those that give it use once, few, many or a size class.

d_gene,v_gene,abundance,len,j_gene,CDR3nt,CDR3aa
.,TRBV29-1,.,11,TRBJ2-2,TGCAGCGTACAGAACACCGGGGAGCTGTTTTTT,CSVQNTGELFF
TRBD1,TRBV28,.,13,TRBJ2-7,TGTGCCAGCAGTCGGGGACAGGGGTACGAGCAGTACTTC,CASSRGQGYEQYF
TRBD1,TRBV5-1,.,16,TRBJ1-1,TGCGCCAGCAGCCGAAACCGAGGACAGGGGGGCACTGAAGCTTTCTTT,CASSRNRGQGGTEAFF
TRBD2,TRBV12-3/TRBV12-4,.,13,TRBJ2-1,TGTGCCAGCAGCCAACGGGGAGGGGAGCGGCAGTTCTTC,CASSQRGGERQFF
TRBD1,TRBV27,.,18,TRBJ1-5,TGTGCCAGCAGCCTCGGACAGGGTGGCCAATATAGCAATCAGCCCCAGCATTTT,CASSLGQGGQYSNQPQHF
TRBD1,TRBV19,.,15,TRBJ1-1,TGTGCCAGTAGTACGAAGACAGGGCCCATCACTGAAGCTTTCTTT,CASSTKTGPITEAFF
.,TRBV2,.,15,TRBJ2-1,TGTGCCAGCAGCGGTAGCGCCTCCTCCTACAATGAGCAGTTCTTC,CASSGSASSYNEQFF
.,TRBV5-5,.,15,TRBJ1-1,TGTGCCAGCAGCTCCGGGGACGGGGGGATGACTGAAGCTTTCTTT,CASSSGDGGMTEAFF
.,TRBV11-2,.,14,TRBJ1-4,TGTGCCAGCAGCTTAGGAATCGGGAGGGAAAAACTGTTTTTT,CASSLGIGREKLFF
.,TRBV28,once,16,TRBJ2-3,TGTGCCAGCAGTCCTCGGACGGACTACCCCACAGATACGCAGTATTTT,CASSPRTDYPTDTQYF
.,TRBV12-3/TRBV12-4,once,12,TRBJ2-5,TGTGCCAGCAGTTTAGCGCAGGAGCGGCGCGACTTC,CASSLAQERRDF
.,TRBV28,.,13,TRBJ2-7,TGTGCCAGCAGTTCAGGGGCCCCCTACGAGCAGTACTTC,CASSSGAPYEQYF
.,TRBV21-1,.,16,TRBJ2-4,TGTGCCAGCAGCAGAATCAAGACAGTCCCGAAACCCATTCAGTACTTC,CASSRIKTVPKPIQYF
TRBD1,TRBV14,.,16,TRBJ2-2,TGTGCCAGCTCCTCCGGGACAGGGGGCGTCACCGGGGAGCTGTTTTTT,CASSSGTGGVTGELFF
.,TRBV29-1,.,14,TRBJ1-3,TGCAGCGTTGCCCCGGGGGGCTCTGGAAACACCATATATTTT,CSVAPGGSGNTIYF
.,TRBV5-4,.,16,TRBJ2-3,TGTGCCAGCAGCTTAGATTCTGGGACACTCACAGATACGCAGTATTTT,CASSLDSGTLTDTQYF
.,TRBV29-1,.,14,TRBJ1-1,TGCAGCGTTGAATGGGGCAGGGGCTACACTGAAGCTTTCTTT,CSVEWGRGYTEAFF
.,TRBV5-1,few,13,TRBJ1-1,TGCGCCAGCAGCTTTACCGGGGGCACTGAAGCTTTCTTT,CASSFTGGTEAFF
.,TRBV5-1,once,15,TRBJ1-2,TGCGCCAGCAGCCCACCCGCGGATCGGGGCTATGGCTACACCTTC,CASSPPADRGYGYTF
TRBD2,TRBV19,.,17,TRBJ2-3,TGTGCCAGTAGTATATTCCCCTGGACTAGCCGCGGAGATACGCAGTATTTT,CASSIFPWTSRGDTQYF
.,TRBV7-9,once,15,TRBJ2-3,TGTGCCAGCAGGGGGGCTGAAACTAGCACAGATACGCAGTATTTT,CASRGAETSTDTQYF
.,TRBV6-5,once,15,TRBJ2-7,TGTGCCAGCAGAGCCCCGACAGGTCTTTCCTACGAGCAGTACTTC,CASRAPTGLSYEQYF
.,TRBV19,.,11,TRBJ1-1,TGTGCCAGTAGTATCGGGGAGGAAGCTTTCTTT,CASSIGEEAFF
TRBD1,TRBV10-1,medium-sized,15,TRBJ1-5,TGCGCCAGCAGTGAAGGGGGCGCGAGCAATCAGCCCCAGCATTTT,CASSEGGASNQPQHF
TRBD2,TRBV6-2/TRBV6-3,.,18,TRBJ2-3,TGTGCCAGCAGTTACTTCCTCGTTCTAGCGGGGGGTACAGATACGCAGTATTTT,CASSYFLVLAGGTDTQYF
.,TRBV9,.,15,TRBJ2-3,TGTGCCAGCAGCGTTAGCGGAACTCACACAGATACGCAGTATTTT,CASSVSGTHTDTQYF
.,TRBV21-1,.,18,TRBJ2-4,TGTGCCAGCAGCTTCCGACAGGGGGGATTCCTAGCCAAAAACATTCAGTACTTC,CASSFRQGGFLAKNIQYF
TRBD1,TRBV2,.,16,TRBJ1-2,TGTGCCAGCGGCTGGGACAGGAGCCACTCTAACTATGGCTACACCTTC,CASGWDRSHSNYGYTF
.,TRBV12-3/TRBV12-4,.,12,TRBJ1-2,TGTGCCAGCAGTTTGAGGGAGAAGGGCTACACCTTC,CASSLREKGYTF
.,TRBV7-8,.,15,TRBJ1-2,TGTGCCAGCAGCTTAGCGGGTGGCGGGACCTATGGCTACACCTTC,CASSLAGGGTYGYTF
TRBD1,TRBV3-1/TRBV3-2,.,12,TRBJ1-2,TGTGCCACTGGACAGGGAGAACGTGGCTACACCTTC,CATGQGERGYTF
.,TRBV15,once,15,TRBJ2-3,TGTGCCACCAGCGTACTAGCCCCTAGCACAGATACGCAGTATTTT,CATSVLAPSTDTQYF
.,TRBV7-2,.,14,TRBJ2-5,TGTGCCAGCAGCTTCCTGCGGGGGCCCGAGACCCAGTACTTC,CASSFLRGPETQYF
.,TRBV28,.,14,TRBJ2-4,TGTGCCAGCCGCTCCGGCGGCCCCAAAAACATTCAGTACTTC,CASRSGGPKNIQYF
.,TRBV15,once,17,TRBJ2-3,TGTGCCACCAGCATCTATCCTGGTAGTCCTAGCACAGATACGCAGTATTTT,CATSIYPGSPSTDTQYF
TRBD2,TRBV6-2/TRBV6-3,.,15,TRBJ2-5,TGTGCCAGCAGCACTGTAGCGGGGGGGCCGGAGACCCAGTACTTC,CASSTVAGGPETQYF
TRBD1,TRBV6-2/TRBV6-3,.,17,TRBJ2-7,TGTGCCAGCAGTCACAACCGACACAGGGGGCGTGTTATCGAGCAGTACTTC,CASSHNRHRGRVIEQYF
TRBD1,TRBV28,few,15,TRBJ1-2,TGTGCCAGCAGTTTAATGGCAGGGGGTAACTATGGCTACACCTTC,CASSLMAGGNYGYTF
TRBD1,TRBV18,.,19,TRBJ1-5,TGTGCCAGCTCAGAAGTCGATGTCGACAGGGGTTTAAGCAATCAGCCCCAGCATTTT,CASSEVDVDRGLSNQPQHF
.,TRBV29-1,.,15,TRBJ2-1,TGCAGCCTCCGTGGGGGCACCCTACCCTACAATGAGCAGTTCTTC,CSLRGGTLPYNEQFF
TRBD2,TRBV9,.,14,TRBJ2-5,TGTGCCAGCAGCGCACTAGCGGGGATAGAGACCCAGTACTTC,CASSALAGIETQYF
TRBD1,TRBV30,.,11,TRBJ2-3,TGTGCCTGGAATGGACAGGGGGCGCAGTATTTT,CAWNGQGAQYF
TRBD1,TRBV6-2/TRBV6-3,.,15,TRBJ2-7,TGTGCCAGCAGTTACTCGACAGGGGGCCCCTACGAGCAGTACTTC,CASSYSTGGPYEQYF
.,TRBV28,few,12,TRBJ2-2,TGTGCCAGCAGTCCAGGGGCCGGGGAGCTGTTTTTT,CASSPGAGELFF
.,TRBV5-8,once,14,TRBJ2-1,TGTGCCAGCAGCTTGGGTGTGCGGGGATCGGAGCAGTTCTTC,CASSLGVRGSEQFF
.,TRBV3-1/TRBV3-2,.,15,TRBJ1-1,TGTGCCAGCAGCCCGGGAGGATTCCGGAACACTGAAGCTTTCTTT,CASSPGGFRNTEAFF
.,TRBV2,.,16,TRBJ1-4,TGTGCCAGCGGTCCGGACAGAGATACAACTAATGAAAAACTGTTTTTT,CASGPDRDTTNEKLFF
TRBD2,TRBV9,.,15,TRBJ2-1,TGTGCCAGCAGCGTGACTAGCGGGGGGGCCCCCGAGCAGTTCTTC,CASSVTSGGAPEQFF
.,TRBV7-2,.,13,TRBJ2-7,TGTGCCAGCAGCTTAGCAGGGGGCTACGAGCAGTACTTC,CASSLAGGYEQYF
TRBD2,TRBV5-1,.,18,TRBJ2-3,TGCGCCAGCAGCTTAGGACTAGCGGGGGTCAAAGTCACAGATACGCAGTATTTT,CASSLGLAGVKVTDTQYF
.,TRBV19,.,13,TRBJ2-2,TGTGCCAGTAGTATAGACCATCCCGGGGAGCTGTTTTTT,CASSIDHPGELFF
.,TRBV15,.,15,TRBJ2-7,TGTGCCACCAGCAGAGATCTCCCCACAGCTGGCGAGCAGTACTTC,CATSRDLPTAGEQYF
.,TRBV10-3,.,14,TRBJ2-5,TGTGCCATCAGTGCCAGCGCGGGTCAAGAGACCCAGTACTTC,CAISASAGQETQYF
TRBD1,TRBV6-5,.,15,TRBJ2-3,TGTGCCAGCAGTCCAGACAGGGGGCAATCAGATACGCAGTATTTT,CASSPDRGQSDTQYF
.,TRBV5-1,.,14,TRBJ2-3,TGCGCCAGCAGCTTTCAGGGCCCCCCGGATACGCAGTATTTT,CASSFQGPPDTQYF
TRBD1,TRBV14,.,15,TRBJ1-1,TGTGCCAGCAGTCAGCAGACGACAGGGCAGACTGAAGCTTTCTTT,CASSQQTTGQTEAFF
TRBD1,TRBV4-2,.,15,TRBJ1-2,TGTGCCAGCAGCCAAGACCCGACAGGGAGGAATGGCTACACCTTC,CASSQDPTGRNGYTF
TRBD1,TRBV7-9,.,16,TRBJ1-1,TGTGCCAGCAGCCCTTCGCAGGGGACAGGGGTTACTGAAGCTTTCTTT,CASSPSQGTGVTEAFF